This T cell receptor beta chain is drawn from a study of blood T cell repertoires in COVID-19 (dated by TCRdb to the early 2020s). General notes on the study: Collaborator samples came from the United States, Italy and Spain and covered acute and convalescent phases of COVID-19. The prospective study material was composed of cDNA or gDNA derived from T cells, B-cell-depleted T cells, or PBMCs. Deeply sampled blood TCRbeta repertoires from subjects exposed to, actively infected with, or recovered from COVID-19 were included in the dataset. The repertoires were released in a freely available public database intended as a resource for research on the immune response to SARS-CoV-2. The samples were drawn from two sources: the first 160 participants of the ongoing ImmuneRACE study, and 1,200 or so subjects contributed by 6 global collaborators. Sample metadata almost always included a de-identified subject ID, COVID-19 status, age in years and sex. Where HLA class I and class II types were available, the types were taken from metadata supplied by the sample provider, not from assay-based typing.

Remarks on this clone: Its antigen specificity is not known. Within one base of it there is no much larger clone, and no base qualities were kept.

Overall study outcomes, separate from this receptor: The quantity of clinical and demographic metadata differed by source and by participant and was supplied without curation.

TCRbeta CDR3 regions were amplified from genomic DNA by means of the immunoSEQ Assay, a bias-controlled multiplex PCR. The authors processed their data as follows. The number of nucleated cells in each sample was estimated from the amplification of reference gene primers within the assay. To quantify the absolute abundance of each unique TCRbeta CDR3 rearrangement, sequence reads were collapsed and filtered. For each sample, productive Simpson clonality was calculated as the square root of Simpson's diversity index over productive rearrangements. TCRdb limited this immuneACCESS table to in-frame rearrangements with V and J called. A share of clones is missing; checked studies link under half to unresolved V genes, and the rest is unexplained. V and J calls and clone size are given by that table; D and trimming were obtained from the DNA. Present in this sample are 95,000 to 150,000 clones, 82% of which were seen just once. In total, the top ten clones hold 4% to 5.5% of the sample.

The germline V gene encodes CDR1 SGHKS and CDR2 YYEKEE (reference sequence). The CDR3 spans 16 residues, from the cysteine through the phenylalanine. Here the CDR3 DNA is all that survives: 48 bases in frame from base 1. Deletion took 0 bases off V and 0 bases off J, with a span of 12 bases between the germline ends. Collaborating institutions collected whole blood in K2EDTA tubes following their own protocols. Collaborator samples were shipped for TCRbeta analysis as frozen whole blood, isolated PBMCs, or DNA extracted from either sample type. Sequenced sample: peripheral blood. Here the chain combines TRBV5-5 and TRBJ1-1; no D gene is confidently identified. The sequence derives from a woman in her 70s with acute or convalescent COVID-19. The DNA sequence follows: TGTGCCAGCAGCTTGGATTCCCCGGGTATGAACACTGAAGCTTTCTTT. This sequence encodes CASSLDSPGMNTEAFF.